This T cell receptor beta chain was captured by sequencing in a study of T cells in Graves' hyperthyroidism and ophthalmopathy. The study's findings and limits: From stable hyperthyroidism, ophthalmopathy was set apart by a 13 V-J model.

Trimming cost V 2 bases and J 0 bases, with 22 bases left between them. This CDR3 region has 20 residues. In germline, CDR1 is LGHNA, CDR2 YSLEER. Concerning this clonotype itself: Its specificity is unknown.

Amplified TCR beta CDR3 regions derived from RNA transcripts. When the TCR CDR3 underwent first-round RT-PCR, the HTBI primer set was used. MiXCR, run by TCRdb on the multiplex PCR reads, gives a single entry per CDR3 protein. This table has over 650,000 distinct CDR3 sequences, less than 20% appearing once. The sample comprised blood. This rearrangement joins TRBV4-3 to TRBJ1-4; a weak D match, TRBD1 (6 bases). This clonotype originated in a man younger than 35 with Graves' hyperthyroidism. This CDR3 reads CASSQIVMGASTATNEKLFF. The CDR3 DNA reads as TGCGCCAGCAGCCAAATCGTGATGGGGGCGTCCACTGCAACTAATGAAAAACTGTTTTTT.